The rows below give T cell receptor beta chains drawn from one sample of a study of T cells in Graves' hyperthyroidism and ophthalmopathy. Via MiXCR, TCRdb re-called the multiplex PCR reads, giving one row per CDR3 protein. The data contain about 320,000 distinct CDR3 sequences, approximately 17% of them singletons. The source material was blood. These receptors were collected from a man aged 30 to 45 with Graves' hyperthyroidism. Both conserved end residues are part of each CDR3. The D gene is left open where the match is weak. Clone size appears in some rows only: once, few, many, or a class for an expanded clone.

CDR3 DNA | CDR3 protein | J gene | D gene | CDR3 length | V gene | clone size
TGTGCCAGAAAAAGGGGCGAGAACACTGAAGCTTTCTTT | CARKRGENTEAFF | TRBJ1-1 | - | 13 | TRBV30 | few
TGTGCCAGCAGCTTGGTGGGAGGTGGCTACACCTTC | CASSLVGGGYTF | TRBJ1-2 | - | 12 | TRBV5-6 | many
TGTGCCAGCAGCAGTAATAGTCTCAATCAGCCCCAGCATTTT | CASSSNSLNQPQHF | TRBJ1-5 | - | 14 | TRBV28 | -
TGTGCCAGTAGTTTCAGCGGGACCCTCGGGAATGAGCAGTTCTTC | CASSFSGTLGNEQFF | TRBJ2-1 | TRBD2 | 15 | TRBV19 | few
TGTGCCAGCAGTGAGTTACTGAGGGAGACCCAGTACTTC | CASSELLRETQYF | TRBJ2-5 | - | 13 | TRBV2 | many
TGTGCCAGCAGGCCCCGGGGGGGAGCCCAGCATTTT | CASRPRGGAQHF | TRBJ1-5 | - | 12 | TRBV6-2/TRBV6-3 | -
TGTGCCAGCAGTTTGATGGGGGAAGGGGCCAACGTCCTGACTTTC | CASSLMGEGANVLTF | TRBJ2-6 | - | 15 | TRBV12-3/TRBV12-4 | few
TGTGCCACCAGCAGAGATACGGGAGGCTCAGATACGCAGTATTTT | CATSRDTGGSDTQYF | TRBJ2-3 | TRBD2 | 15 | TRBV15 | many
TGTGCCAGTAGTATAGATCTGGCGGGAGGGCCAGAGACCCAGTACTTC | CASSIDLAGGPETQYF | TRBJ2-5 | TRBD2 | 16 | TRBV19 | -
TGTGCCGGGAAAGCGGGAGTTAGCACAGATACGCAGTATTTT | CAGKAGVSTDTQYF | TRBJ2-3 | TRBD2 | 14 | TRBV2 | many
TGTGCCACCCTAGCGGGGACCTACAATGAGCAGTTCTTC | CATLAGTYNEQFF | TRBJ2-1 | TRBD2 | 13 | TRBV10-3 | few
TGCGCCAGCAGCCAAGGGGGGACTAGCGGCTACGAGCAGTACTTC | CASSQGGTSGYEQYF | TRBJ2-7 | TRBD2 | 15 | TRBV4-1 | -
TGTGCCAGCAGTCTCCAAGGGGTCGACGAGCAGTACTTC | CASSLQGVDEQYF | TRBJ2-7 | - | 13 | TRBV28 | -
TGCGCCAGCAGCTTCCGGACTAGCGGCTCCTACGAGCAGTACTTC | CASSFRTSGSYEQYF | TRBJ2-7 | TRBD2 | 15 | TRBV5-1 | many
TGCAGCGTTGACGGTGAGGAAGGGCAGTTCTTC | CSVDGEEGQFF | TRBJ2-1 | - | 11 | TRBV29-1 | many
TGTGCCGGCAGCTTCGGGACAGCTTATGGCTACACCTTC | CAGSFGTAYGYTF | TRBJ1-2 | TRBD1 | 13 | TRBV5-1 | -
TGTGCCAGCAGCTCCCTAGAGGTCGGTGAGCAGTTCTTC | CASSSLEVGEQFF | TRBJ2-1 | - | 13 | TRBV11-3 | -
TGTGCCAGCAGTCCCCCTAGTGGTACGCAGTATTTT | CASSPPSGTQYF | TRBJ2-3 | - | 12 | TRBV28 | many
TGTGCCAGCAGCCAACTCTTTAGCGGGAATAATGAGCAGTTCTTC | CASSQLFSGNNEQFF | TRBJ2-1 | TRBD2 | 15 | TRBV3-1 | few
TGTGCCAGCAGCTTAGAGGCGGGAGGGCTGGGGGGCAATGAGCAGTTCTTC | CASSLEAGGLGGNEQFF | TRBJ2-1 | TRBD2 | 17 | TRBV13 | few
TGTGCCAGCAGCCTGGACGCAAGACGGAGCGCCTCCTACAATGAGCAGTTCTTC | CASSLDARRSASYNEQFF | TRBJ2-1 | - | 18 | TRBV5-6 | many
TGTGCCAGCGGGGTGGGAGACAACCAAGAGACCCAGTACTTC | CASGVGDNQETQYF | TRBJ2-5 | - | 14 | TRBV6-1 | many
TGTGCCATCAGCCCGGGACTAGCGGGAGTGGGATGGAACAATGAGCAGTTCTTC | CAISPGLAGVGWNNEQFF | TRBJ2-1 | TRBD2 | 18 | TRBV10-3 | -
TGTGCCATCGGGGACCCCAAGGGGCATGGCTACACCTTC | CAIGDPKGHGYTF | TRBJ1-2 | - | 13 | TRBV10-3 | few
TGTGCCAGCAGCTTGGGGACAGGGATGAGCTCCTACGAGCAGTACTTC | CASSLGTGMSSYEQYF | TRBJ2-7 | TRBD1 | 16 | TRBV11-2 | many
TGCGCCAGCAGCTCGGGGGCCTGGGGAGCGGGGGGAGCTGAGGGCTCCTACAATGAGCAGTTCTTC | CASSSGAWGAGGAEGSYNEQFF | TRBJ2-1 | TRBD2 | 22 | TRBV5-1 | few
TGTGCCAGCACGGAACGGCGGACCAGTGCCAAAAACATTCAGTACTTC | CASTERRTSAKNIQYF | TRBJ2-4 | - | 16 | TRBV28 | few
TGTGCCTGGACTAGCGGGAGGGCTGGTAATGAGCAGTTCTTC | CAWTSGRAGNEQFF | TRBJ2-1 | TRBD2 | 14 | TRBV30 | many